The 25 T cell receptor beta chains presented below share a single source sample, sequenced in a study of shared clonotypes between healthy human individuals. The repertoire was sequenced with immunoSEQ multiplex PCR; TCRdb's copy has only in-frame clones and lacks some. The sample has 2 million to 3 million clones; approximately 90% are singletons. What was sequenced was naive CD4+ T cells sorted from blood. Subset denoted: CD45RA+ positively selected. The receptors come from a man younger than 35 in good health.

CDR3 bases: TGTGCCAGCAGTTCCTTAGGGGGGTTGGAGACCCAGTACTTC. Translated: CASSSLGGLETQYF. The J gene is TRBJ2-5, the V gene TRBV7-8; D is perhaps TRBD1 or TRBD2 (6 bases each). CDR1 and CDR2 from the germline V gene are SGHVS and FQNEAQ. The CDR3 extends over 14 amino acids. Deletions cut 6 bases from V and 5 bases from J, with 16 bases between.

The rearrangement joins TRBV2 to TRBJ2-3; 13 nucleotides match TRBD2. The CDR3 has 17 residues. J was trimmed by 2 bases and V by 9 bases; bases with no gene match: 11. Germline V CDR1 and CDR2: SNHLY, FYNNEI. The CDR3 loop reads CASKSGTSGAVTDTQYF. The CDR3 DNA reads as TGTGCCAGTAAATCCGGGACTAGCGGGGCCGTCACAGATACGCAGTATTTT.

As to this clone: Additional DNA sequences in this sample encode the identical CDR3. V usage is TRBV19 and J usage is TRBJ2-3, with 7 bases aligning to TRBD1. The CDR3 covers 15 residues. Germline values: CDR1 LNHDA, CDR2 SQIVND (reference sequence). V shed 5 bases and J 3 bases; nucleotides not matched to a gene: 8. The CDR3 DNA reads TGTGCCAGTAGTTCCCGGGACAGAGGGACAGATACGCAGTATTTT. Translation: CASSSRDRGTDTQYF.

The chain uses TRBV6-6 and TRBJ2-1; TRBD2 is a possible D gene (5 bases). Trimming removed 5 bases from V and 6 bases from J, with 14 bases in between. Germline V gene data show CDR1 as MNHNY and CDR2 as SVGAGI (reference sequence). This CDR3 region has 14 residues. As DNA, the CDR3 is TGTGCCAGCAGTGGTATGGAGCGGTTCAATGAGCAGTTCTTC. This codes for CASSGMERFNEQFF.

The V gene is TRBV5-4, the J gene TRBJ2-3; TRBD1 is a possible D gene (5 bases). Germline V gene sequence: CDR1 SGHNT, CDR2 YYREEE (reference sequence). The CDR3 has 17 amino acids. The V and J ends lost 4 bases and 2 bases respectively, with 20 bases between them. The CDR3, as DNA: TGTGCCAGCAGCACTATGGGGCGGTCCCCGAACACAGATACGCAGTATTTT. Its protein is CASSTMGRSPNTDTQYF.

This clone came up once. The chain has TRBV18 and TRBJ2-3; D is perhaps TRBD1 (6 bases). Germline loops: CDR1 KGHSH, CDR2 LQKENI. Trimming pared 2 bases from V and 0 bases from J, leaving 15 bases between. This CDR3 has 17 residues. CDR3 DNA: TGTGCCAGCTCACCAAGGACAGCGGATTCTAGCACAGATACGCAGTATTTT. Its translation is CASSPRTADSSTDTQYF.

V and J are TRBV11-3 and TRBJ1-4, with 7 bases lining up with TRBD1. CDR1 and CDR2 (germline): SGHNT, YENEEA. This CDR3 has 15 amino acids. The V gene end was trimmed by 8 bases and the J gene end by 8 bases; junction bases not matched to a gene: 14. The CDR3: CASPTTGLGREKLFF. DNA for the CDR3: TGTGCCAGCCCTACGACAGGGTTAGGGCGGGAAAAACTGTTTTTT.

Details on this clone: The conserved closing phenylalanine or tryptophan is absent in this CDR3, likely reflecting a read error. The rearrangement joins TRBV4-1 to TRBJ1-2, with 7 positions matching TRBD1. The CDR3 is made up of 16 amino acids. Germline V gene sequence: CDR1 MGHRA, CDR2 YSYEKL. Germline trimming cut 3 bases from V and 7 bases from J; bases unmatched to any gene: 14. CDR3 sequence: CASSQETGTARSGYTL. DNA of the CDR3: TGCGCCAGCAGCCAGGAAACCGGGACAGCCCGAAGTGGCTACACCCTC.

V gene TRBV2 combines with J gene TRBJ2-7, with D perhaps matching TRBD1 or TRBD2 (6 bases each). The germline V and J ends were trimmed by 8 bases and 2 bases, with 10 bases remaining between them. The CDR3 sequence is 12 residues long. Germline CDR1 SNHLY, CDR2 FYNNEI. The CDR3 protein is CASRGGTYEQYF. The CDR3 DNA is TGTGCCAGCCGAGGGGGGACCTACGAGCAGTACTTC.

The V and J genes are TRBV11-2 and TRBJ1-4; 7 positions match TRBD1. The CDR3 length is 15 residues. Germline V lookup: CDR1 SGHAT, CDR2 FQNNGV. Losses at the gene ends were 5 bases for V and 3 bases for J; bases not matched to a gene: 6. The CDR3 DNA is TGTGCCAGCAGCAAAAGCGGGACAGCTAATGAAAAACTGTTTTTT. Its translation: CASSKSGTANEKLFF.

V and J are TRBV4-3 and TRBJ2-1; 9 bases are a match to TRBD1. The V gene end was trimmed by 0 bases and the J gene end by 5 bases; junction bases not matched to a gene: 2. CDR3 size: 15 residues. Germline V gives CDR1 LGHNA, CDR2 YSLEER. The CDR3 here is CASSQEGTGHNEQFF. CDR3 DNA: TGCGCCAGCAGCCAAGAGGGGACAGGGCACAATGAGCAGTTCTTC.

The chain links TRBV6-1 to TRBJ1-2; no firm D call. This CDR3 has 15 amino acids. Germline V gene lookup returns CDR1 MNHNS and CDR2 SASEGT. Trimming cost V 6 bases and J 9 bases, with 23 bases left between them. Written as DNA, the CDR3 is TGTGCCAGCAGCGACCCATCGGCAGGCAGCTGGAGCTACACCTTC. Translated, it gives CASSDPSAGSWSYTF.

The CDR3 protein is CATSRGGVGQGKKLFF. Written as DNA, the CDR3 is TGTGCCACCAGCAGAGGTGGTGTGGGACAGGGGAAAAAACTGTTTTTT. This chain connects TRBV15 to TRBJ1-4, with 10 bases identical to TRBD1. This CDR3 spans 16 amino acids. In germline, CDR1 is LNHNV, CDR2 YYDKDF (reference sequence). Losses at the gene ends were 1 base for V and 9 bases for J; bases not matched to a gene: 8. Looking up the rest from reference TRBV15 and TRBJ1-4 gives the full variable domain: DAMVIQNPRYQVTQFGKPVTLSCSQTLNHNVMYWYQQKSSQAPKLLFHYYDKDFNNEADTPDNFQSRRPNTSFCFLDIRSPGLGDTAMYLCATSRGGVGQGKKLFFGSGTQLSVL.

This clone was recorded once. V and J are TRBV2 and TRBJ2-5; weak D call: TRBD1 (5 bases). The CDR3 extends over 14 amino acids. Trimming cost V 1 base and J 5 bases, with 11 bases left between them. Germline CDR1 reads SNHLY; CDR2 reads FYNNEI. CDR3 nucleotides: TGTGCCAGCAGTGAAGGTACAGGAGTTGAGACCCAGTACTTC. This codes for CASSEGTGVETQYF.

With regard to this clone: Germline and junction disagree at one end, which may indicate a read error. The rearrangement links TRBV2 to TRBJ1-5; 7 bases agree with TRBD1. Looked up from germline, CDR1 is SNHLY and CDR2 is FYNNEI. The CDR3 contains 14 residues. This chain's CDR3 is CASSRGGGNQPQHF. The CDR3 DNA reads as TGTGCCAGCAGCCGGGGAGGGGGCAACCAGCCCCAGCATTTT.

V usage is TRBV2 and J usage is TRBJ1-1, with D perhaps TRBD1 (5 bases). In germline, CDR1 is SNHLY, CDR2 FYNNEI. V lost 10 bases and J lost 6, with 21 bases in between. This CDR3 has 14 residues. The CDR3 is CAKKGDGEFAEAFF. In DNA, the CDR3 is TGTGCCAAAAAAGGGGACGGAGAGTTTGCTGAAGCTTTCTTT.

The chain combines TRBV5-1 with TRBJ2-5; perhaps D is TRBD1 or TRBD2 (5 bases each). The V gene lost 4 bases and the J gene lost 2 bases, with 12 bases spanning the gap. The CDR3 sequence is 14 residues long. Germline CDR1 and CDR2: SGHRS and YFSETQ. The CDR3 nucleotides read TGCGCCAGCAGCACCGGGACGATACAAGAGACCCAGTACTTC. Amino acids: CASSTGTIQETQYF.

The chain has TRBV30 and TRBJ2-1; D remains unclear. The CDR3 extends over 13 amino acids. The V end was cut by 6 bases, the J end by 4 bases, with 13 bases between. The germline V gene has CDR1 GTSNPN and CDR2 SVGIG (reference sequence). The CDR3 region is CACGGRPYNEQFF. In nucleotides, the CDR3 is TGTGCCTGTGGTGGCAGGCCGTACAATGAGCAGTTCTTC.

This clone was recorded only once. V and J are TRBV2 and TRBJ2-7; D may be TRBD2 (5 bases). In germline, CDR1 is SNHLY, CDR2 FYNNEI. Trimming stripped 6 bases from V and 1 base from J, with 16 bases between. The CDR3 is 15 residues long. The CDR3 loop reads CASRRVAGLSYEQYF. The CDR3 DNA follows: TGTGCCAGCAGGAGGGTGGCAGGACTTTCCTACGAGCAGTACTTC.

The chain is built from TRBV7-6 and TRBJ2-3; tentative D call: TRBD1 (7 bases). V was pared by 2 bases and J by 4 bases, with 10 bases between. This CDR3 region has 14 residues. Per germline, CDR1 SGHVS and CDR2 FNYEAQ. In DNA form, the CDR3 reads TGTGCCAGCAGCTTAAGCAGGGGGGCAGATACGCAGTATTTT. This encodes CASSLSRGADTQYF.

The V and J genes are TRBV18 and TRBJ1-2; 8 nucleotides line up with TRBD1. V shed 4 bases, J shed 6 bases, and the junction held 10 bases outside the gene matches. Per germline, CDR1 KGHSH and CDR2 LQKENI. The CDR3 is 15 amino acids. As DNA, the CDR3 is TGTGCCAGCTCACAGAATCAGGGGGCGGTTGATGGCTACACCTTC. Its protein is CASSQNQGAVDGYTF.

In this sample, this clone turned up once. This chain uses TRBV30 with TRBJ2-7; unclear D gene. This CDR3 region has 11 residues. The germline gives CDR1 GTSNPN, CDR2 SVGIG (reference sequence). V dropped 1 base and J dropped 6 bases, with 7 bases sitting between them. The CDR3 DNA reads as TGTGCCTGGAGTGCCCAAAGCGAGCAGTACTTC. This sequence encodes CAWSAQSEQYF.

The gene calls are TRBV11-2 and TRBJ2-2, with TRBD1 matching 10 bases. CDR1 and CDR2 from the germline V gene are SGHAT and FQNNGV. Trimming removed 8 bases from V and 4 bases from J; junction bases left unmatched: 4. The CDR3 contains 14 residues. The CDR3: CASQGTGATGELFF. The DNA for the CDR3 is TGTGCCAGCCAGGGGACAGGGGCCACCGGGGAGCTGTTTTTT.

A note on this clone: This CDR3 is also generated by other DNA sequences in the sample. This chain connects TRBV7-2 to TRBJ2-2, with 7 bases aligning to TRBD1. Germline CDR1 is SGHTA and CDR2 is FQGNSA. The ends lost 0 bases at V and 1 base at J; junction bases unmatched: 2. The CDR3 is 16 residues long. The CDR3 DNA sequence: TGTGCCAGCAGCTTAGCGGCAGGGGGGAACACCGGGGAGCTGTTTTTT. As protein: CASSLAAGGNTGELFF.

This clone came up a few times. The gene calls are TRBV7-9 and TRBJ1-1; the D is unclear. The CDR3 is 13 residues long. Trimming removed 1 base from V and 3 bases from J, with 6 bases in between. In germline, CDR1 is SEHNR, CDR2 FQNEAQ (reference sequence). The CDR3: CASSLGRYTEAFF. For the CDR3, the DNA is TGTGCCAGCAGCTTAGGCAGGTACACTGAAGCTTTCTTT.